Listed below are T cell receptor beta chains from one sample, sequenced in a study of cytomegalovirus exposure and HLA in healthy donors. Sequencing was performed with immunoSEQ multiplex PCR; in TCRdb, only in-frame clones are kept and a portion is missing. This sample's table has about 74,000 clones. The sample was PBMCs. These receptor sequences come from a female donor in good health and CMV-seropositive. Each CDR3 is given without its conserved first and last residue. The D gene is left open where the match is weak.

TRBJ1-4	TRBD1	TRBV29-1	SVGQDRGREKLF
TRBJ2-1	TRBD1	TRBV19	ASSIGQVYNEQF
TRBJ1-2	TRBD1	TRBV7-9	ASTPDRENYGYT
TRBJ1-5	.	TRBV6-6	ASSLTGGTNQPQH
TRBJ2-7	.	TRBV7-9	ASTPRGDSKQY
TRBJ2-3	.	TRBV13	ASSGRTGGTDTQY
TRBJ2-5	TRBD1	TRBV18	ASSLPARDRTETQY
TRBJ2-7	.	TRBV28	ASSSRHNEQY
TRBJ1-5	.	TRBV15	ATSKGDGGSHQPQH
TRBJ2-3	.	TRBV9	ASSPHGADTQY
TRBJ1-4	.	TRBV4-2	ASSPDRAGEKLF
TRBJ2-7	TRBD1	TRBV6-6	ASREDRGSYEQY
TRBJ1-4	TRBD1	TRBV5-1	ASSTQGAESEKLF
TRBJ1-5	.	TRBV4-1	ASSQESDQPQH
TRBJ2-3	.	TRBV9	ASSPRLDTQY
TRBJ1-5	TRBD1	TRBV19	ASSIGAGGRNQPQH
TRBJ2-7	.	TRBV5-1	ASSLAGGLGYEQY
TRBJ1-2	.	TRBV7-9	ASSLVSAGGGYT
TRBJ1-2	.	TRBV19	ASSIWQGSGYT
TRBJ2-7	.	TRBV6-1	ASWGTLGPYEQY
TRBJ1-4	.	TRBV5-1	ASSLDANSEKLF
TRBJ1-2	TRBD1	TRBV6-1	ASKPNWGQDVYT
TRBJ2-7	TRBD2	TRBV7-2	ASSFSSGGSYEQY
TRBJ2-3	.	TRBV30	AWSEEADTQY
TRBJ2-5	.	TRBV29-1	SGRQASQETQY
TRBJ2-1	.	TRBV25-1	ASSESSGHNSYNEQF
TRBJ2-5	.	TRBV27	ASWTGVETQY
TRBJ2-1	TRBD2	TRBV28	ASSHPRRTRGHNEQF
TRBJ2-1	.	TRBV30	AWSVPERAYNEQF
TRBJ1-6	.	TRBV5-1	ASSWTGDSGSPLH
TRBJ1-1	TRBD1	TRBV7-6	ASSSGTGVRTEAF
TRBJ2-7	.	TRBV25-1	ASSYTGLGEQY
TRBJ2-1	.	TRBV6-1	ASIRGPPPNEQF
TRBJ1-5	.	TRBV6-1	ASRDRGTNQPQH
TRBJ2-1	TRBD2	TRBV9	ASGAGGSSYNEQF
TRBJ1-3	TRBD1	TRBV5-6	ASSLYGTGPDTIY
TRBJ2-7	TRBD1	TRBV6-6	ASSSYPGQGLEQY
TRBJ2-3	TRBD2	TRBV9	ASSSRGGSSTDTQY